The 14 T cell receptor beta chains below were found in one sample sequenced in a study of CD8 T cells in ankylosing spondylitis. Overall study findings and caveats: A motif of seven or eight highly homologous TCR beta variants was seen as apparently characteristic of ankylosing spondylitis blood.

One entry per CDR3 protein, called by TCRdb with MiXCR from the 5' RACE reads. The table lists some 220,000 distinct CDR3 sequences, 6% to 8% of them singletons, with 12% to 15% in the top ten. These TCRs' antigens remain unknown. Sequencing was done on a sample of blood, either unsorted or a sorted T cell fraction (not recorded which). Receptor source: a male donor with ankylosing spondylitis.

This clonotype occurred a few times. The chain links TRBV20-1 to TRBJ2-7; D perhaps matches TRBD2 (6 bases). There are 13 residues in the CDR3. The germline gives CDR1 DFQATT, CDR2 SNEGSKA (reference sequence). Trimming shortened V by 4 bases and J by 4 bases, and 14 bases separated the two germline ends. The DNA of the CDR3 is TGCAGTGCTACCGCTCGGGGGAGGTACGAGCAGTACTTC. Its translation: CSATARGRYEQYF.

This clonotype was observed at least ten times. CDR3 nucleotide sequence: TGCGCCAGCAGCCAGCGACATGGACCCTACAATGAGCAGTTCTTC. Protein product: CASSQRHGPYNEQFF. The chain is built from TRBV4-3 and TRBJ2-1; D is undetermined. The CDR3 spans 15 residues. Trimming stripped 3 bases from V and 2 bases from J, with 11 bases between. CDR1 LGHNA and CDR2 YSLEER come from the germline V gene.

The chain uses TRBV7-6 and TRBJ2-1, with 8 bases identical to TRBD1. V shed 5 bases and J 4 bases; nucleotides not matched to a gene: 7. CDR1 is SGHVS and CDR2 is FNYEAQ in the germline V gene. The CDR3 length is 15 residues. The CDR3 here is CASSDRNRGYNEQFF. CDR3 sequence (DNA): TGTGCCAGCAGCGACCGCAACAGGGGGTACAATGAGCAGTTCTTC.

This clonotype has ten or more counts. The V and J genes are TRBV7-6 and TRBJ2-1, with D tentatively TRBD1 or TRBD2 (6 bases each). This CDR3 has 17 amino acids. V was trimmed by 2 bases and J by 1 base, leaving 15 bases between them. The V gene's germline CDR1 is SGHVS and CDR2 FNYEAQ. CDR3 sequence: CASSLMSGARSYNEQFF. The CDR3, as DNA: TGTGCCAGCAGCTTAATGTCGGGGGCCCGTTCCTACAATGAGCAGTTCTTC. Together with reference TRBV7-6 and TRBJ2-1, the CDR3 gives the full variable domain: GAGVSQSPRYKVTKRGQDVALRCDPISGHVSLYWYRQALGQGPEFLTYFNYEAQQDKSGLPNDRFSAERPEGSISTLTIQRTEQRDSAMYRCASSLMSGARSYNEQFFGPGTRLTVL.

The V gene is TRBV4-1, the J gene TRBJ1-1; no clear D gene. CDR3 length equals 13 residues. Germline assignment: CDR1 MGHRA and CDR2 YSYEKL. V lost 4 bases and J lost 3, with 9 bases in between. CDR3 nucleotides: TGCGCCAGCAGCCTAAGGGAGGACACTGAAGCTTTCTTT. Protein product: CASSLREDTEAFF.

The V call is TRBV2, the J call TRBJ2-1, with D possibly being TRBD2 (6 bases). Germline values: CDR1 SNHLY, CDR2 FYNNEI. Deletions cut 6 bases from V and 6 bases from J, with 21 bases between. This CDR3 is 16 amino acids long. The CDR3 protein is CASSLFSGRGRNEQFF. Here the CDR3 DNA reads TGTGCCAGCAGCCTCTTTAGCGGCCGAGGGCGCAATGAGCAGTTCTTC.

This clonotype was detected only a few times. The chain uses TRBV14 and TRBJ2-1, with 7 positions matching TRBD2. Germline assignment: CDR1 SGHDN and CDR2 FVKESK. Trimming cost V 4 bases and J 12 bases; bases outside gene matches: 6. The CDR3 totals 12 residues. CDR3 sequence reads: CASSPGGYPQFF. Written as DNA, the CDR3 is TGTGCCAGCAGCCCCGGGGGGTATCCGCAGTTCTTC.

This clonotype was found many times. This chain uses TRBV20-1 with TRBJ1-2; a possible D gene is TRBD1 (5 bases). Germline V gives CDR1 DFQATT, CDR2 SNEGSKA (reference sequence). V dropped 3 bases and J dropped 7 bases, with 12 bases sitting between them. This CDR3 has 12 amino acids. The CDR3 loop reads CSARVSRGGYTF. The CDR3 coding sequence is TGCAGTGCTAGGGTCTCTAGGGGTGGCTACACCTTC.

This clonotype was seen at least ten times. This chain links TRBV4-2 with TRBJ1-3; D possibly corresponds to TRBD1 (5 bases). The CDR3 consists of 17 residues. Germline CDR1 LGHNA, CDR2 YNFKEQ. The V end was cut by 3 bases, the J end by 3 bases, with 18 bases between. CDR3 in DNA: TGTGCCAGCAGCCAGGGTCGGGGGGTAGTATTTGGAAACACCATATATTTT. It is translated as CASSQGRGVVFGNTIYF.

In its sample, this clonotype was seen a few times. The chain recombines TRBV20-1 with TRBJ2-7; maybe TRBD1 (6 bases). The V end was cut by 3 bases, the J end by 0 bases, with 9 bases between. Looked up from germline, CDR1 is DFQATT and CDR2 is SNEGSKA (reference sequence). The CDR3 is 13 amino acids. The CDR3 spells CSARGTTSYEQYF. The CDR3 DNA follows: TGCAGTGCTAGGGGGACAACCTCCTACGAGCAGTACTTC.

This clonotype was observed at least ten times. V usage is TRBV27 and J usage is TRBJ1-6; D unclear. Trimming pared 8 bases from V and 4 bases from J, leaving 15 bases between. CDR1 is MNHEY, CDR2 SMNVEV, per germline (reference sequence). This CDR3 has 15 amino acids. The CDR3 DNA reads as TGTGCCAGCCTTGCTAAGCCCCTGTATAATTCACCCCTCCACTTT. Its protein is CASLAKPLYNSPLHF.

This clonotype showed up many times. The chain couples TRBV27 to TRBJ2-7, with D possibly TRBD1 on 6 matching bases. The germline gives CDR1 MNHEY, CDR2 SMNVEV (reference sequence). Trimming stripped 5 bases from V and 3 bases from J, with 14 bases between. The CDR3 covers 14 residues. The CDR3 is CASSRLRTDYEQYF. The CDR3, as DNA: TGTGCCAGCAGTCGTCTTCGGACAGACTACGAGCAGTACTTC.

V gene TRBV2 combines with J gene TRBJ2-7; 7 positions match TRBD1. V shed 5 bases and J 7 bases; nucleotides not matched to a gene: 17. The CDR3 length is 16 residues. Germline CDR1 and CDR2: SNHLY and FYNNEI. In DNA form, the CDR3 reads TGTGCCAGCAGTATTGAAAGGGGACAGCCACCACGGGAGCAGTACTTC. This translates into CASSIERGQPPREQYF.

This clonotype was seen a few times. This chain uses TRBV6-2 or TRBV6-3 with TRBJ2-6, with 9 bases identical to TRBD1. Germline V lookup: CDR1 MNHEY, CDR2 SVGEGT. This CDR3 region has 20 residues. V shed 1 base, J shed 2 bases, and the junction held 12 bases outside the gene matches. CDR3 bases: TGTGCCAGCAGTTACTTTAACTGGGACAGGGTATCGCCTGGGGCCAACGTCCTGACTTTC. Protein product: CASSYFNWDRVSPGANVLTF.